Listed below are T cell receptor beta chains from one sample, sequenced in a study of cytomegalovirus exposure and HLA in healthy donors. TCRdb keeps only in-frame clones here, not all; method: immunoSEQ multiplex PCR. The sample carries 130,000 or so clones, around two thirds recorded once. The sequencing sample was made of PBMCs. These receptors were taken from a man aged 18-30 years in good health and CMV-seropositive. Both conserved end residues are part of each CDR3. D genes are given only for firm matches. Clone size is not always given. Where it is, it says once, few, many or a class for expanded clones.

D gene	J gene	clone size	V gene	CDR3 protein	CDR3 DNA
TRBD1	TRBJ2-5	NA	TRBV9	CASSVEDRVGETQYF	TGTGCCAGCAGCGTAGAGGACAGGGTCGGGGAGACCCAGTACTTC
NA	TRBJ1-2	NA	TRBV5-6	CASALLSNYGYTF	TGTGCCAGCGCGCTCCTCTCTAACTATGGCTACACCTTC
TRBD2	TRBJ2-6	NA	TRBV7-9	CASSFGDGGSGANVLTF	TGTGCCAGCAGCTTTGGGGACGGGGGGTCCGGGGCCAACGTCCTGACTTTC
NA	TRBJ1-1	NA	TRBV11-2	CASSLVGQNTEAFF	TGTGCCAGCAGCTTAGTGGGACAGAACACTGAAGCTTTCTTT
TRBD1	TRBJ2-7	NA	TRBV5-1	CASSSDRDYEQYF	TGCGCCAGCAGCTCGGACAGGGACTACGAGCAGTACTTC
TRBD2	TRBJ2-1	NA	TRBV7-2	CASSLIAGGPGEQFF	TGTGCCAGCAGCCTCATAGCGGGGGGGCCGGGTGAGCAGTTCTTC
TRBD1	TRBJ1-3	NA	TRBV5-4	CASSWDSRSGNTIYF	TGTGCCAGCAGTTGGGACAGCCGCTCTGGAAACACCATATATTTT
TRBD1	TRBJ2-1	NA	TRBV2	CASSGPGTGSNEQFF	TGTGCCAGCAGCGGTCCCGGGACAGGGTCGAATGAGCAGTTCTTC
NA	TRBJ2-7	NA	TRBV28	CASSFGRGGSYEQYF	TGTGCCAGCAGTTTCGGCAGGGGTGGCTCCTACGAGCAGTACTTC
NA	TRBJ2-7	NA	TRBV7-7	CASSPQGTYEQYF	TGTGCTAGCAGCCCCCAGGGGACCTACGAGCAGTACTTC
TRBD2	TRBJ2-1	NA	TRBV10-2	CASSVLLAGGYNEQFF	TGCGCCAGCAGTGTACTACTAGCGGGGGGTTACAATGAGCAGTTCTTC
NA	TRBJ2-7	NA	TRBV10-3	CAISDLGPPYEQYF	TGTGCCATCAGCGACTTGGGGCCCCCCTACGAGCAGTACTTC
TRBD1	TRBJ2-7	few	TRBV28	CASSLGQGNEQYF	TGTGCCAGCAGTTTGGGACAGGGTAACGAGCAGTACTTC
NA	TRBJ2-7	once	TRBV7-9	CASSLEHEQYF	TGTGCCAGCAGCTTAGAGCACGAGCAGTACTTC
NA	TRBJ2-5	NA	TRBV11-2	CASSLRMGQGAQYF	TGTGCCAGCAGCCTGCGTATGGGGCAAGGGGCCCAGTACTTC
NA	TRBJ2-3	NA	TRBV5-6	CASSLAEEDQDTDTQYF	TGTGCCAGCAGCTTGGCCGAAGAGGATCAAGACACAGATACGCAGTATTTT